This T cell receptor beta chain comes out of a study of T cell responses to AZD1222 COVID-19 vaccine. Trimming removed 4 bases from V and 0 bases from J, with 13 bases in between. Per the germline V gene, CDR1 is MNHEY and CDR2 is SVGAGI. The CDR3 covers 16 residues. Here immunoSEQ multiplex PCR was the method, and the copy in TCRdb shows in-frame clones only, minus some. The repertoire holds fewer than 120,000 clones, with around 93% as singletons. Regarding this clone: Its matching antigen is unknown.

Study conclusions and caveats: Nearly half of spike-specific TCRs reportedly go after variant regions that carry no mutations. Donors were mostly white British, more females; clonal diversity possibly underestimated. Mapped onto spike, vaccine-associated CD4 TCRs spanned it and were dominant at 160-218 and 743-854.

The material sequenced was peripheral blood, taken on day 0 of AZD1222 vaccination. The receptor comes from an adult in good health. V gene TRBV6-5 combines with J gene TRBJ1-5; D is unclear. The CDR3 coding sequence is TGTGCCAGCAGTTCCGGACGGGCTTATAGCAATCAGCCCCAGCATTTT. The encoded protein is CASSSGRAYSNQPQHF.